This T cell receptor beta chain originates from a study of cytomegalovirus exposure and HLA in healthy donors. CDR3 length equals 15 residues. The V gene end was trimmed by 5 bases and the J gene end by 5 bases; junction bases not matched to a gene: 7. Per germline, CDR1 MNHEY and CDR2 SMNVEV (reference sequence). For this clone: Its antigen is as yet unknown.

With 60 Vbeta and 13 Jbeta primers, the PCR was carried out. This table comes from immunoSEQ multiplex PCR, and its TCRdb copy is limited to in-frame clones, with some not included. Of over 200,000 clones in the sample, around 79% were seen once. Findings and caveats of the study: Trimming of TCR beta V- and J-genes showed a link, identified in a later analysis, to a missense DCLRE1C variant. Relative to equally common others, HLA-associated TCR beta chains showed greater clonal expansion in a later analysis. Cytomegalovirus association was listed for around 180 TCR beta chains.

V usage is TRBV27 and J usage is TRBJ2-7; 12 bases fit TRBD2. The receptor's source is a male donor in good health and CMV-seronegative. Sequencing used PBMCs. The CDR3 DNA sequence: TGTGCCAGCAGTCCTTGGACTAGCGGGGAGGACGAGCAGTACTTC. Protein product: CASSPWTSGEDEQYF.